These 28 T cell receptor beta chains originate from one sample sequenced in a study of OX40 agonist ivuxolimab in advanced cancers. Generated by immunoSEQ multiplex PCR, the TCRdb table keeps only in-frame clones and is missing some. The repertoire holds over 40,000 clones, with more than 70% as singletons. Specimen: CD4+ or CD8+ T cells sorted from blood, collected in a trial of the OX40 agonist ivuxolimab. All receptors come from an adult with an advanced solid tumor such as melanoma, head and neck, liver or kidney cancer.

The gene calls are TRBV19 and TRBJ2-6; D is perhaps TRBD1 or TRBD2 (6 bases each). The CDR3 contains 16 residues. Germline loops: CDR1 LNHDA, CDR2 SQIVND (reference sequence). V lost 5 bases and J 3 bases, leaving 14 bases between the germline ends. CDR3 in DNA: TGTGCCAGTAGTCGAGGGGGGTCTGATGGGGCCAACGTCCTGACTTTC. The encoded protein is CASSRGGSDGANVLTF.

The V and J genes are TRBV12-5 and TRBJ2-3; weak D call: TRBD2 (5 bases). V lost 1 base, J lost 7 bases, and 15 bases lay in between. The CDR3 covers 15 residues. CDR1 and CDR2 from the germline V gene are LGHNT and FRNRAP. The CDR3 bases are TGTGCTAGTGGTTTGGCCGGAGCGGCCTCACATACGCAGTATTTT. Translating gives CASGLAGAASHTQYF.

V and J are TRBV2 and TRBJ2-5; 8 bases map to TRBD1. The CDR3 is 15 amino acids. V shed 5 bases and J 2 bases; nucleotides not matched to a gene: 7. CDR1 and CDR2 (germline): SNHLY, FYNNEI. CDR3 DNA sequence: TGTGCCAGCAGTCACGACAGGGGACGTCAAGAGACCCAGTACTTC. Translating gives CASSHDRGRQETQYF. The whole variable domain, remainder taken from reference TRBV2 and TRBJ2-5, is EPEVTQTPSHQVTQMGQEVILRCVPISNHLYFYWYRQILGQKVEFLVSFYNNEISEKSEIFDDQFSVERPDGSNFTLKIRSTKLEDSAMYFCASSHDRGRQETQYFGPGTRLLVL.

This chain uses TRBV5-4 with TRBJ1-2; 9 nucleotides match TRBD1. CDR1 and CDR2 from the germline V gene are SGHNT and YYREEE (reference sequence). The CDR3 has 13 residues. V was pared by 3 bases and J by 4 bases, with 1 base of the junction left unmatched. CDR3 protein: CASSSQGAYGYTF. The CDR3 region has the DNA TGTGCCAGCAGCTCACAGGGGGCCTATGGCTACACCTTC.

The CDR3 region is CASSQTSLAGGPEIREQYF. The CDR3 nucleotides are TGTGCCAGCAGCCAAACTTCGCTAGCGGGAGGGCCGGAAATTAGGGAGCAGTACTTC. The genes are TRBV4-2 and TRBJ2-7; 12 positions match TRBD2. Germline V gene sequence: CDR1 LGHNA, CDR2 YNFKEQ. The junction had 18 bases not matched to a gene; V was cut back by 2 bases and J by 7 bases. The CDR3 has 19 residues.

This chain joins TRBV5-4 and TRBJ1-1; possibly TRBD1 for D (5 bases). V shed 4 bases and J shed 5 bases, with 21 bases lying between them. The CDR3 totals 16 residues. CDR1 and CDR2 (germline): SGHNT, YYREEE (reference sequence). CDR3 DNA: TGTGCCAGCAGCGGGTCTAGTTATCCCGGGGGGACTGAAGCTTTCTTT. This codes for CASSGSSYPGGTEAFF.

This chain uses TRBV6-6 with TRBJ2-5; D gene ambiguous. V shed 6 bases and J shed 1 base, with 6 bases lying between them. Germline lookup yields CDR1 MNHNY and CDR2 SVGAGI (reference sequence). The length of the CDR3 is 12 residues. In DNA, the CDR3 is TGTGCCAGCAGCAGGCCCCAAGAGACCCAGTACTTC. This encodes CASSRPQETQYF.

The chain recombines TRBV6-5 with TRBJ1-3; D is uncertain. Germline V gives CDR1 MNHEY, CDR2 SVGAGI. This CDR3 region has 16 residues. V lost 2 bases and J lost 2, with 13 bases in between. The CDR3 DNA reads TGTGCCAGCAGTTACCGTCGGGAGTTGGCTGGAAACACCATATATTTT. This codes for CASSYRRELAGNTIYF.

The gene calls are TRBV5-1 and TRBJ1-4; no clear D. Germline lookup yields CDR1 SGHRS and CDR2 YFSETQ. Trimming pared 3 bases from V and 7 bases from J, leaving 10 bases between. The CDR3 runs to 13 residues. The DNA of the CDR3 is TGCGCCAGCAGCTCAAGGATTAGTGAAAAACTGTTTTTT. Its translation: CASSSRISEKLFF.

The rearrangement uses TRBV10-3 and TRBJ2-2; tentative D call: TRBD1 (8 bases). With 7 bases removed from V and 3 bases from J, the gap between germline ends came to 12 bases. The CDR3 is 14 residues long. CDR1 ENHRY and CDR2 SYGVKD come from the germline V gene. The CDR3 loop reads CAIKAGQDTGELFF. The CDR3 DNA is TGTGCCATCAAAGCGGGACAGGACACCGGGGAGCTGTTTTTT.

This clone was detected only once. The gene calls are TRBV15 and TRBJ1-4; D unresolved. The germline CDR1 and CDR2 sequences are LNHNV and YYDKDF (reference sequence). Trimming shortened V by 2 bases and J by 5 bases, and 6 bases separated the two germline ends. The CDR3 sequence is 13 residues long. CDR3 sequence: CATSRRKNEKLFF. In DNA, the CDR3 is TGTGCCACCAGCAGACGGAAGAATGAAAAACTGTTTTTT.

The J gene is TRBJ1-2, the V gene TRBV6-1; D not resolved. The V end was cut by 6 bases, the J end by 5 bases, with 13 bases between. Germline V gives CDR1 MNHNS, CDR2 SASEGT. This CDR3 spans 13 amino acids. The CDR3 DNA reads TGTGCCAGCAGGGATGACGGAACTTATGGCTACACCTTC. Protein: CASRDDGTYGYTF.

This clone was found once. The chain combines TRBV10-2 with TRBJ1-2, with 9 bases that match TRBD1. Trimming cost V 6 bases and J 5 bases; bases outside gene matches: 4. Germline V gene lookup returns CDR1 WSHSY and CDR2 SAAADI. The CDR3 contains 13 residues. In nucleotides, the CDR3 is TGCGCCAGCAGGGAGGGACAGGGTTATGGCTACACCTTC. Translated, it gives CASREGQGYGYTF.

CDR3: CASSYKPTSPDTQYF. The CDR3 coding sequence is TGTGCCAGCAGTTACAAACCGACGAGCCCAGATACGCAGTATTTT. J is TRBJ2-3 and V is TRBV6-5; D gene uncertain. V lost 2 bases and J 4 bases, leaving 13 bases between the germline ends. This CDR3 has 15 residues. Germline V gene data show CDR1 as MNHEY and CDR2 as SVGAGI.

The chain employs TRBV7-9 and TRBJ1-3; 9 bases are a match to TRBD1. Per germline, CDR1 SEHNR and CDR2 FQNEAQ (reference sequence). Unmatched junction bases numbered 7, after V lost 6 bases and J lost 7 bases. The length of the CDR3 is 14 residues. CDR3 bases: TGTGCCAGCAGTTCCCGGGACAGGGTTAACACCATATATTTT. Amino acid sequence: CASSSRDRVNTIYF.

V is TRBV9 and J is TRBJ2-2; D is perhaps TRBD1 (5 bases). Trimming removed 0 bases from V and 7 bases from J, with 10 bases in between. The CDR3 sequence is 14 residues long. Looked up from germline, CDR1 is SGDLS and CDR2 is YYNGEE. The CDR3 nucleotides are TGTGCCAGCAGCGTAGTCTGGGGCGGCGGGGAGCTGTTTTTT. Amino acid sequence: CASSVVWGGGELFF. Drawing the rest from reference TRBV9 and TRBJ2-2, the complete variable domain is DSGVTQTPKHLITATGQRVTLRCSPRSGDLSVYWYQQSLDQGLQFLIQYYNGEERAKGNILERFSAQQFPDLHSELNLSSLELGDSALYFCASSVVWGGGELFFGEGSRLTVL.

J is TRBJ2-7 and V is TRBV7-6; no definite D call. V was pared by 2 bases and J by 0 bases, with 8 bases between. CDR1 is SGHVS, CDR2 FNYEAQ, per germline. The CDR3 has 14 residues. The CDR3 DNA sequence: TGTGCCAGCAGCTTACCCAGCCCCTCCTACGAGCAGTACTTC. Translation gives CASSLPSPSYEQYF.

Of note for this clone: One end of the junction does not line up with germline, which may come from a read error. The chain joins TRBV18 to TRBJ2-7; no clear D gene. The CDR3 has 14 amino acids. Germline-derived CDR1 and CDR2 are KGHSH and LQKENI. For the CDR3, the DNA is TGTGCCAGCTCCCCACCATCGCGGCCCTACGAGCAGTACTTC. Protein product: CASSPPSRPYEQYF.

Here the CDR3 reads CASSLYGQGTTFF. The CDR3 bases are TGTGCCAGCAGCCTATATGGACAGGGTACGACTTTCTTT. This chain uses TRBV11-2 with TRBJ1-1, with TRBD1 matching over 8 bases. This CDR3 is built from 13 residues. The germline CDR1 and CDR2 sequences are SGHAT and FQNNGV. After removal of 5 bases from V and 12 bases from J, the junction contained 11 bases not matched to a gene.

J is TRBJ1-4 and V is TRBV6-5; TRBD1 is a possible D gene (5 bases). The CDR3 extends over 14 amino acids. The V gene's germline CDR1 is MNHEY and CDR2 SVGAGI. Deletions cut 2 bases from V and 6 bases from J, with 10 bases between. The CDR3 loop is CASSYVRGHEKLFF. CDR3 DNA: TGTGCCAGCAGTTACGTAAGGGGTCATGAAAAACTGTTTTTT.

The rearrangement joins TRBV4-2 to TRBJ2-5; 9 bases align to TRBD1. The J call is uncertain, as TRBJ2-7 better fits the DNA end. Germline assignment: CDR1 LGHNA and CDR2 YNFKEQ. The CDR3 has 17 amino acids. The CDR3, as DNA: TGTGCCAGCAGCAAAGGAGAAGTACGGACAGGGGTCGACGAGCAGTACTTC. Translated, it gives CASSKGEVRTGVDEQYF.

In DNA form, the CDR3 reads TGCAGCGTTGCGGGCAGTTCCTATCAGCCCCAGCATTTT. Translating it yields CSVAGSSYQPQHF. The V and J genes are TRBV29-1 and TRBJ1-5, with unresolved D. CDR3 length: 13 amino acids. Trimming took 4 bases from V and 5 from J, leaving 12 bases between them. Germline CDR1 and CDR2: SQVTM and ANQGSEA. Combining the CDR3 with reference TRBV29-1 and TRBJ1-5 gives the whole variable domain SAVISQKPSRDICQRGTSLTIQCQVDSQVTMMFWYRQQPGQSLTLIATANQGSEATYESGFVIDKFPISRPNLTFSTLTVSNMSPEDSSIYLCSVAGSSYQPQHFGDGTRLSIL.

J is TRBJ2-7 and V is TRBV29-1; D is perhaps TRBD1 (6 bases). Trimming shortened V by 3 bases and J by 5 bases, and 11 bases separated the two germline ends. CDR3 length equals 12 residues. Germline V gene sequence: CDR1 SQVTM, CDR2 ANQGSEA. Here the CDR3 reads CSVEGASDEQYF. The CDR3 nucleotides are TGCAGCGTTGAGGGGGCGAGCGACGAGCAGTACTTC.

This clone appeared a few times. This sequence joins TRBV30 and TRBJ1-5, with D hard to call. Per the germline V gene, CDR1 is GTSNPN and CDR2 is SVGIG (reference sequence). This CDR3 is 13 amino acids long. V lost 1 base to trimming and J lost 9 bases, with 13 bases between them. This CDR3 reads CAWSESRNWPQHF. Here the CDR3 DNA reads TGTGCCTGGAGTGAGTCTCGGAACTGGCCCCAGCATTTT.

This chain links TRBV2 with TRBJ2-2; 7 bases are shared with TRBD1. This CDR3 is 14 amino acids long. With 7 bases clipped from V and 2 bases from J, the junction kept 4 bases outside the gene matches. The V gene's germline CDR1 is SNHLY and CDR2 FYNNEI. CDR3 amino acids: CASKGTVNTGELFF. CDR3 DNA sequence: TGTGCCAGCAAAGGGACAGTTAACACCGGGGAGCTGTTTTTT.

The V gene is TRBV5-4, the J gene TRBJ2-1, with 7 positions matching TRBD2. V was clipped by 3 bases and J by 11 bases; unmatched bases: 17. Germline CDR1 SGHNT, CDR2 YYREEE (reference sequence). This CDR3 spans 16 amino acids. The CDR3 DNA follows: TGTGCCAGCAGCTCGTCTGATGGGCGGGAGATCGGAAAGCAGTTCTTC. This encodes CASSSSDGREIGKQFF.

The rearrangement uses TRBV6-5 and TRBJ1-1; maybe TRBD1 (5 bases). The germline V gene has CDR1 MNHEY and CDR2 SVGAGI. Trimming removed 4 bases at V and 1 base at J, with 13 bases between. CDR3 length equals 15 residues. The CDR3 DNA sequence: TGTGCCAGCAGTTGGGGGATAGGGGCGAACACTGAAGCTTTCTTT. Protein product: CASSWGIGANTEAFF.

The genes are TRBV2 and TRBJ1-1; 7 bases line up with TRBD1. This CDR3 region has 12 residues. Trimming cost V 7 bases and J 4 bases; bases outside gene matches: 3. The V gene's germline CDR1 is SNHLY and CDR2 FYNNEI. DNA of the CDR3: TGTGCCAGCACAACAGGGGTCACTGAAGCTTTCTTT. Translation: CASTTGVTEAFF. Drawing the rest from reference TRBV2 and TRBJ1-1, the complete variable domain is EPEVTQTPSHQVTQMGQEVILRCVPISNHLYFYWYRQILGQKVEFLVSFYNNEISEKSEIFDDQFSVERPDGSNFTLKIRSTKLEDSAMYFCASTTGVTEAFFGQGTRLTVV.